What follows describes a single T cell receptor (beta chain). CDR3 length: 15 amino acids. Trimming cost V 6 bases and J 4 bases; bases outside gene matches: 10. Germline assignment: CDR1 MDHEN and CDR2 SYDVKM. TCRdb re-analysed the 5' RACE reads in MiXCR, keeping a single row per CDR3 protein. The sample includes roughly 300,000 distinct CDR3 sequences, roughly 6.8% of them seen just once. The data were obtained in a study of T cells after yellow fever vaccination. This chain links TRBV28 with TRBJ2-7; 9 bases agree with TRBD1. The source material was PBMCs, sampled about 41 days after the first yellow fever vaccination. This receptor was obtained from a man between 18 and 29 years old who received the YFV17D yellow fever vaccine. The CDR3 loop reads CASRPTDRGGYEQYV. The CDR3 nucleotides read TGTGCCAGCAGACCCACGGACAGGGGAGGTTACGAGCAGTACGTC.